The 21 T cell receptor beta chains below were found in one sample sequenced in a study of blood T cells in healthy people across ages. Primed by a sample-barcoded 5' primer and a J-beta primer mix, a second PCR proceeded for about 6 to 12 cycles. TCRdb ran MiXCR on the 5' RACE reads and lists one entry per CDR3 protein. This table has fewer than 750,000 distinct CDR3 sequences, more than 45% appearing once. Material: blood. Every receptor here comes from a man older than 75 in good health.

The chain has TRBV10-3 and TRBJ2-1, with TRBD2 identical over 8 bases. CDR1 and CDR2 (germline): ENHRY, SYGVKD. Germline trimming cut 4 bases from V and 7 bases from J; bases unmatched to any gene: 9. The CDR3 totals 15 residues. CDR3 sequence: CAISVGAGVGNEQFF. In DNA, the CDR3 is TGTGCCATCAGTGTAGGAGCGGGAGTGGGAAATGAGCAGTTCTTC.

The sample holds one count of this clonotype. The CDR3 region is CSASRQYF. The CDR3 bases are TGCAGTGCTAGTCGTCAGTACTTC. The rearrangement joins TRBV20-1 to TRBJ2-7, with D unresolved. V was pared by 3 bases and J by 10 bases, with 4 bases between. The CDR3 totals 8 residues. CDR1 DFQATT and CDR2 SNEGSKA come from the germline V gene (reference sequence).

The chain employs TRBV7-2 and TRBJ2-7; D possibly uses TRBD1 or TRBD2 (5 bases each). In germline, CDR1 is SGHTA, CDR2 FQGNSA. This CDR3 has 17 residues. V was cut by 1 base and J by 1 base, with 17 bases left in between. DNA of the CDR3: TGTGCCAGCAGCTTAGGTGAGGGGCCGAGGATATCCTACGAGCAGTACTTC. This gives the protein CASSLGEGPRISYEQYF.

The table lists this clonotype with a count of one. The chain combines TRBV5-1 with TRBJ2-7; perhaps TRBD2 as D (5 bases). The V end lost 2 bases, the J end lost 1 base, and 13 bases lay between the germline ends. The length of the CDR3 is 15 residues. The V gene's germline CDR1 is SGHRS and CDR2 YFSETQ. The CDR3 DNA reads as TGCGCCAGCAGCTTTGGGAGTGCCATTTCCTACGAGCAGTACTTC. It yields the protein CASSFGSAISYEQYF.

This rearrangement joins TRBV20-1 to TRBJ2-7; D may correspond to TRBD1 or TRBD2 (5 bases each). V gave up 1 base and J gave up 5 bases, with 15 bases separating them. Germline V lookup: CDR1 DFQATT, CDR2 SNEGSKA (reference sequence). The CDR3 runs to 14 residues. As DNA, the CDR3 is TGCAGTGCTAGAGGGGGACGAATTGGGGACGAGCAGTACTTC. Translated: CSARGGRIGDEQYF.

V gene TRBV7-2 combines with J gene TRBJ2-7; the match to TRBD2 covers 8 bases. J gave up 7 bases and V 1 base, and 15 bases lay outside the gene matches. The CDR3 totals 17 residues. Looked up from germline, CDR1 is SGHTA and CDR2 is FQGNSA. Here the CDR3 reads CASSLVGGGRLNNEQYF. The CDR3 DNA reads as TGTGCCAGCAGCTTAGTCGGGGGGGGGCGCTTGAACAATGAGCAGTACTTC.

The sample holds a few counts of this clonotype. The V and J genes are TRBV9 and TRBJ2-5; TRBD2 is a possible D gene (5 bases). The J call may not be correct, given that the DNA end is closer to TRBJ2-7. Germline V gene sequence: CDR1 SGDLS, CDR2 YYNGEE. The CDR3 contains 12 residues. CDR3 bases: TGTGCCAGCAGCCGGGATCTTTACGAGCAGTACTTC. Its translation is CASSRDLYEQYF.

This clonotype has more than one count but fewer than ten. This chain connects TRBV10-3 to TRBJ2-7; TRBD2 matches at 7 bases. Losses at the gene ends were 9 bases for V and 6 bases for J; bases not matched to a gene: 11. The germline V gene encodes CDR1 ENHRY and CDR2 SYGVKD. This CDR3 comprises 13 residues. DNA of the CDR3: TGTGCCATGGCGTATGCGGGAGACGGCGAGCAGTACTTC. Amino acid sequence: CAMAYAGDGEQYF.

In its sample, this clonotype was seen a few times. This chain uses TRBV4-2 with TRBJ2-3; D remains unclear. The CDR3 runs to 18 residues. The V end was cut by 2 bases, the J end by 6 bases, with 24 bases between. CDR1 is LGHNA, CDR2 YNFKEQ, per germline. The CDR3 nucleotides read TGTGCCAGCAGCCAATTATTGATAAAAACTTCGAGTGGGGATACGCAGTATTTT. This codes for CASSQLLIKTSSGDTQYF.

CDR3 DNA sequence: TGTGCCAGCAGCTTAGGTACCGGGGGGTCGGTCAATGAGCAGTTCTTC. The encoded protein is CASSLGTGGSVNEQFF. The chain uses TRBV7-9 and TRBJ2-1; 7 nucleotides agree with TRBD2. The CDR3 is 16 amino acids. V lost 1 base and J lost 6; bases outside the gene matches: 9. Per the germline V gene, CDR1 is SEHNR and CDR2 is FQNEAQ (reference sequence).

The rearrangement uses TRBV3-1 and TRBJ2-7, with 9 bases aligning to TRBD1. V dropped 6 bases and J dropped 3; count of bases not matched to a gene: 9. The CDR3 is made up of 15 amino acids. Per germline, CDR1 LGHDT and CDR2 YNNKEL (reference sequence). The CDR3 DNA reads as TGTGCCAGCAGTCAGAGCCAGACAGGGGGCTACGAGCAGTACTTC. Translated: CASSQSQTGGYEQYF.

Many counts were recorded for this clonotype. CDR3: CASSSGQGAYNEQFF. CDR3 DNA sequence: TGCGCCAGCAGCTCGGGACAGGGGGCGTACAATGAGCAGTTCTTC. This sequence joins TRBV5-1 and TRBJ2-1; 12 nucleotides match TRBD1. V was clipped by 3 bases and J by 4 bases; unmatched bases: 2. The CDR3 covers 15 residues. The germline V gene encodes CDR1 SGHRS and CDR2 YFSETQ. The full variable domain, rest sourced from reference TRBV5-1 and TRBJ2-1, is KAGVTQTPRYLIKTRGQQVTLSCSPISGHRSVSWYQQTPGQGLQFLFEYFSETQRNKGNFPGRFSGRQFSNSRSEMNVSTLELGDSALYLCASSSGQGAYNEQFFGPGTRLTVL.

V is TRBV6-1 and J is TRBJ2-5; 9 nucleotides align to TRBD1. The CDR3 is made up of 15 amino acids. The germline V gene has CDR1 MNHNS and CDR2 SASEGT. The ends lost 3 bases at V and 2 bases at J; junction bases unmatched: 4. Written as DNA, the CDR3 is TGTGCCAGCAGTGACCCCGGGACAGGGCAAGAGACCCAGTACTTC. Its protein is CASSDPGTGQETQYF.

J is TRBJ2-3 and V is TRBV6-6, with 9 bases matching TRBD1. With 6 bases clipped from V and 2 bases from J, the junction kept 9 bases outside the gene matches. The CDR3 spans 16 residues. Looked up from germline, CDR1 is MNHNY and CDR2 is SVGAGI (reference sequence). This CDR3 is CASRRTGGRYTDTQYF. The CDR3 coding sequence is TGTGCCAGCAGGCGAACAGGGGGCAGGTACACAGATACGCAGTATTTT.

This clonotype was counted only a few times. The CDR3 DNA reads TGTGCCAGCAGTTACGGGCGAGAGGCCGATGAGCAGTTCTTC. It yields the protein CASSYGREADEQFF. This chain joins TRBV6-2 or TRBV6-3 and TRBJ2-1, with D hard to call. Germline lookup yields CDR1 MNHEY and CDR2 SVGEGT. This CDR3 comprises 14 residues. Trimming cost V 2 bases and J 8 bases, with 13 bases left between them.

In DNA, the CDR3 is TGTGCCAGCAGTTCCTCGACTAGCGGGAGAGATACGCAGTATTTT. This encodes CASSSSTSGRDTQYF. The V call is TRBV6-2 or TRBV6-3, the J call TRBJ2-3; 12 nucleotides line up with TRBD2. There are 15 residues in the CDR3. The junction had 4 bases not matched to a gene; V was cut back by 4 bases and J by 5 bases. The germline V gene has CDR1 MNHEY and CDR2 SVGEGT.

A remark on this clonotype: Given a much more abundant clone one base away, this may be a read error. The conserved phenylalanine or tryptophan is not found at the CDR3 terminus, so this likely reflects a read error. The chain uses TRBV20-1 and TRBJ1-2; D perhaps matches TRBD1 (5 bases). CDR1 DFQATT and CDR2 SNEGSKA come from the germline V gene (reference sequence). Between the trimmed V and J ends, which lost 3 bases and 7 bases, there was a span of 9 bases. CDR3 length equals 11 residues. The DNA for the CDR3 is TGCAGTGCTAGCAGGGTTGGTGGCTACACCTTA. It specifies CSASRVGGYTL.

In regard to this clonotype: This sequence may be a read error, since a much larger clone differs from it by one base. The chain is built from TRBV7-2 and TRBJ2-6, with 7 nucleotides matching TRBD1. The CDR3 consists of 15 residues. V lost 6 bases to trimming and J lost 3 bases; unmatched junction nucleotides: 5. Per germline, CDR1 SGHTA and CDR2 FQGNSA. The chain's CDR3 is CASRSTGFGANVLTF. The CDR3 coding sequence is TGTGCCAGCAGATCGACAGGGTTTGGGGCCAACGTCCTGACTTTC.

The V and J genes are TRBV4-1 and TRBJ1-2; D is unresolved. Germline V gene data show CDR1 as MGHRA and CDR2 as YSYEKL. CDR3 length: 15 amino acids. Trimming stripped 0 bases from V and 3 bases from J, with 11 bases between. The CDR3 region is CASSQDLGGYYGYTF. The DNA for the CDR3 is TGCGCCAGCAGCCAAGATTTAGGAGGGTACTATGGCTACACCTTC.

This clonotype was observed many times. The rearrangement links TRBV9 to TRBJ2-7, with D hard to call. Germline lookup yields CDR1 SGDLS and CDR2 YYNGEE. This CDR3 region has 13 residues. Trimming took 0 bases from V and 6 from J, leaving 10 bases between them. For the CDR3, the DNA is TGTGCCAGCAGCGTAGGCTTGAATAGCGAGCAGTACTTC. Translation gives CASSVGLNSEQYF.

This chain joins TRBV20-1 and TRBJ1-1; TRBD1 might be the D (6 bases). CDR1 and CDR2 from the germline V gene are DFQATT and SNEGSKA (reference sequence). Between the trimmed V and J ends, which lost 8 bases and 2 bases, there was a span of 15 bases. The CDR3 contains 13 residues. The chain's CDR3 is CSTTGQTNTEAFF. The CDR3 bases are TGCAGTACGACCGGACAGACTAACACTGAAGCTTTCTTT.